The 18 T cell receptor beta chains below come from one sample, sequenced in a study of T cell changes during pregnancy in multiple sclerosis. Using immunoSEQ multiplex PCR, the repertoire was profiled, and TCRdb retains in-frame clones only, with some absent. The data show about 38,000 clones, with just under 95% seen just once and around 8% held by the top ten. Sequenced material: CD8+ T cells from peripheral blood mononuclear cells, taken in the third trimester of pregnancy. These receptors were taken from a female donor with multiple sclerosis, enrolled in a pregnancy study.

The chain links TRBV5-6 to TRBJ2-2, with 8 bases lining up with TRBD2. The CDR3 has 17 residues. J gave up 7 bases and V 4 bases, and 15 bases lay outside the gene matches. The germline gives CDR1 SGHDT, CDR2 YYEEEE. DNA of the CDR3: TGTGCCAGCAGCCCTGTGTACTCAACGGGGGGGGGCGGGGAGCTGTTTTTT. It specifies CASSPVYSTGGGGELFF.

V usage is TRBV5-6 and J usage is TRBJ2-7, with D possibly TRBD2 on 6 matching bases. This CDR3 has 13 residues. The V gene's germline CDR1 is SGHDT and CDR2 YYEEEE. With 4 bases removed from V and 1 base from J, the gap between germline ends came to 9 bases. CDR3 DNA sequence: TGTGCCAGCAGCCCGGGACTTTCCTACGAGCAGTACTTC. Translation: CASSPGLSYEQYF. Full variable domain (missing parts from reference TRBV5-6 and TRBJ2-7): DAGVTQSPTHLIKTRGQQVTLRCSPKSGHDTVSWYQQALGQGPQFIFQYYEEEERQRGNFPDRFSGHQFPNYSSELNVNALLLGDSALYLCASSPGLSYEQYFGPGTRLTVT.

This rearrangement joins TRBV5-8 to TRBJ1-1; D might be TRBD1 (5 bases). Trimming shortened V by 3 bases and J by 1 base, and 10 bases separated the two germline ends. Germline V gene data show CDR1 as SGHTS and CDR2 as YDEGEE. The CDR3 spans 14 residues. The CDR3 coding sequence is TGTGCCAGCAGCTGGCGGGACGGGAACACTGAAGCTTTCTTT. It is translated as CASSWRDGNTEAFF.

This clone appeared once. The chain employs TRBV5-1 and TRBJ2-7; possible D gene TRBD2, 6 bases. With 3 bases removed from V and 3 bases from J, the gap between germline ends came to 10 bases. Germline values: CDR1 SGHRS, CDR2 YFSETQ. The CDR3 is made up of 13 amino acids. The CDR3 is CASSWGDGYEQYF. The DNA for the CDR3 is TGCGCCAGCAGCTGGGGGGACGGCTACGAGCAGTACTTC. Together with reference TRBV5-1 and TRBJ2-7, the CDR3 gives the full variable domain: KAGVTQTPRYLIKTRGQQVTLSCSPISGHRSVSWYQQTPGQGLQFLFEYFSETQRNKGNFPGRFSGRQFSNSRSEMNVSTLELGDSALYLCASSWGDGYEQYFGPGTRLTVT.

V usage is TRBV9 and J usage is TRBJ2-2; 8 positions agree with TRBD2. Germline-derived CDR1 and CDR2 are SGDLS and YYNGEE. This CDR3 region has 16 residues. The junction had 11 bases not matched to a gene; V was cut back by 6 bases and J by 4 bases. CDR3: CASTAGGLGVTGELFF. For the CDR3, the DNA is TGTGCCAGCACCGCGGGGGGTTTAGGAGTCACCGGGGAGCTGTTTTTT.

The rearrangement uses TRBV15 and TRBJ2-1; 9 bases align to TRBD1. The germline V gene encodes CDR1 LNHNV and CDR2 YYDKDF (reference sequence). The V gene end was trimmed by 3 bases and the J gene end by 6 bases; junction bases not matched to a gene: 6. This CDR3 has 15 amino acids. CDR3 nucleotides: TGTGCCACCAGCAGGACGGACAGGGGAGGCAATGAGCAGTTCTTC. Amino acids: CATSRTDRGGNEQFF.

The chain carries TRBV7-8 and TRBJ2-7; 10 nucleotides agree with TRBD2. This CDR3 is 17 amino acids long. Germline CDR1 and CDR2: SGHVS and FQNEAQ. Trimming took 5 bases from V and 6 from J; bases not matched to a gene: 16. Here the CDR3 reads CASSAVLAGLASFEQYF. In DNA, the CDR3 is TGTGCCAGCAGCGCAGTTCTGGCGGGACTAGCGAGTTTCGAGCAGTACTTC.

The chain is built from TRBV5-1 and TRBJ1-1, with D possibly being TRBD1 (5 bases). There are 14 residues in the CDR3. CDR1 is SGHRS, CDR2 YFSETQ, per germline. The V end was cut by 3 bases, the J end by 3 bases, with 12 bases between. CDR3 nucleotide sequence: TGCGCCAGCAGCTCGGCCAGGGTTGACACTGAAGCTTTCTTT. This codes for CASSSARVDTEAFF.

The chain couples TRBV27 to TRBJ2-7, with a possible D match to TRBD2 (6 bases). Per germline, CDR1 MNHEY and CDR2 SMNVEV (reference sequence). Trimming pared 4 bases from V and 7 bases from J, leaving 14 bases between. CDR3 length equals 13 residues. The CDR3, as DNA: TGTGCCAGCAGTTACCAACTAGCCGGGGAGCAGTACTTC. It specifies CASSYQLAGEQYF.

J is TRBJ2-3 and V is TRBV7-9; D is possibly TRBD2 (7 bases). The CDR3 has 14 residues. The germline V gene encodes CDR1 SEHNR and CDR2 FQNEAQ (reference sequence). The germline V and J ends were trimmed by 5 bases and 9 bases, with 18 bases remaining between them. The CDR3 loop reads CASSPSGAGRTQYF. The DNA for the CDR3 is TGTGCCAGCAGCCCATCAGGGGCCGGGAGGACGCAGTATTTT. Filled out from reference TRBV7-9 and TRBJ2-3, the complete variable domain reads DTGVSQNPRHKITKRGQNVTFRCDPISEHNRLYWYRQTLGQGPEFLTYFQNEAQLEKSRLLSDRFSAERPKGSFSTLEIQRTEQGDSAMYLCASSPSGAGRTQYFGPGTRLTVL.

In this sample, this clone turned up once. The genes are TRBV4-1 and TRBJ1-2; no clear D gene. The CDR3 covers 15 residues. Germline loops: CDR1 MGHRA, CDR2 YSYEKL. The germline V and J ends were trimmed by 4 bases and 1 base, with 13 bases remaining between them. The CDR3 nucleotides read TGCGCCAGCAGCCCCCTGCCAGGTGATAACTATGGCTACACCTTC. Amino acids: CASSPLPGDNYGYTF.

The chain recombines TRBV7-9 with TRBJ1-2; D perhaps matches TRBD1 (6 bases). This CDR3 is built from 18 residues. In germline, CDR1 is SEHNR, CDR2 FQNEAQ (reference sequence). The ends were cut back, 5 bases at V and 4 bases at J, with 26 bases in the middle. DNA for the CDR3: TGTGCCAGCAGCCGAAACCCAGGCACTCTTACAGGGATCTATGGCTACACCTTC. Amino acids: CASSRNPGTLTGIYGYTF.

V and J are TRBV5-6 and TRBJ1-1; D possibly corresponds to TRBD1 (6 bases). Germline V CDR1 and CDR2: SGHDT, YYEEEE. This CDR3 comprises 13 residues. V lost 4 bases and J lost 4, with 11 bases in between. CDR3 coding DNA: TGTGCCAGCAGCGCACAGGGCAGCACTGAAGCTTTCTTT. Amino acids: CASSAQGSTEAFF.

This clone was counted a single time. CDR3 region: CATSRDLGEGTKQYF. The CDR3, as DNA: TGTGCCACCAGCAGAGATTTGGGGGAGGGTACGAAGCAGTACTTC. The chain employs TRBV15 and TRBJ2-7; 7 positions agree with TRBD2. This CDR3 is built from 15 residues. CDR1 and CDR2 (germline): LNHNV, YYDKDF (reference sequence). The V gene end was trimmed by 0 bases and the J gene end by 8 bases; junction bases not matched to a gene: 10.

As to this clone: Sequence at one end of the junction differs from germline and may be a read error. The CDR3 loop is CASSRTSGEADTQYF. The CDR3 DNA follows: TGTGCTAGCAGCCGGACTAGCGGGGAGGCAGATACGCAGTATTTT. The chain couples TRBV7-7 to TRBJ2-3; 12 bases align to TRBD2. Germline V gene lookup returns CDR1 SSHAT and CDR2 FNYEAQ (reference sequence). This CDR3 is 15 amino acids long.

The chain links TRBV5-6 to TRBJ2-7; TRBD1 agrees at 10 bases. J was trimmed by 5 bases and V by 3 bases; bases with no gene match: 11. This CDR3 spans 16 amino acids. Germline V gene sequence: CDR1 SGHDT, CDR2 YYEEEE. Written as DNA, the CDR3 is TGTGCCAGCAGCTCGGACCTTGGGACAGGGGCCCACGAGCAGTACTTC. Translation gives CASSSDLGTGAHEQYF.

CDR3 nucleotides: TGTGCCAGCAGCTTGTTTCTCGGCAGGGACTACGAGCAGTACTTC. Amino acid sequence: CASSLFLGRDYEQYF. The chain employs TRBV5-6 and TRBJ2-7; possibly TRBD1 for D (5 bases). Germline values: CDR1 SGHDT, CDR2 YYEEEE. The V end lost 1 base, the J end lost 3 bases, and 14 bases lay between the germline ends. The CDR3 sequence is 15 residues long. Using reference TRBV5-6 and TRBJ2-7 for the parts outside the CDR3, the full variable domain is DAGVTQSPTHLIKTRGQQVTLRCSPKSGHDTVSWYQQALGQGPQFIFQYYEEEERQRGNFPDRFSGHQFPNYSSELNVNALLLGDSALYLCASSLFLGRDYEQYFGPGTRLTVT.

The count of this clone is one. This sequence may be a read error, since a much larger clone differs from it by one base. This sequence joins TRBV4-2 and TRBJ2-2; 10 bases are a match to TRBD2. The CDR3 sequence is 16 residues long. CDR1 and CDR2 from the germline V gene are LGHNA and YNFKEQ. CDR3 protein: CAGSQEGTSAAGELFF. The CDR3 DNA is TGTGCCGGCAGCCAAGAAGGGACTAGCGCTGCCGGGGAGCTGTTTTTT.